This T cell receptor (beta chain) stems from a study of regulatory T cells in long-lasting Graves disease. The wider study: Persistent Graves' disease denoted over 5 years of antithyroid drugs plus positive TSH receptor antibodies. Regarding the study as a whole: Persistent disease favored TRBV28, TRBJ1-2 and TRBJ2-5.

Between the trimmed V and J ends, which lost 5 bases and 10 bases, there was a span of 14 bases. The CDR3 totals 12 residues. The germline CDR1 and CDR2 sequences are MDHEN and SYDVKM. Arm-PCR of CDR3 regions with iRepertoire HTBI primers generated TCR beta libraries. MiXCR, run by TCRdb on the multiplex PCR reads, gives a single entry per CDR3 protein. The repertoire holds 700,000 or so distinct CDR3 sequences, with around 32% as singletons. Time point meaning: persistent/refractory GD, antithyroid drugs over 5 years with positive TRAb. Extracted RNA from PBMCs served as the source of the TCR library. This clonotype has ten or more counts. The antigen remains undetermined.

The source is a female donor with Graves disease. This sequence joins TRBV28 and TRBJ1-1; D possibly corresponds to TRBD1 (5 bases). Here the sequenced sample was peripheral blood mononuclear cells (PBMCs), taken when the disease was refractory, from a patient treated with antithyroid drugs. The chain's CDR3 is CASSPGGGRAFF. The CDR3 DNA reads as TGTGCCAGCAGTCCGGGGGGAGGGCGAGCTTTCTTT.